This TCR beta chain was documented in a study of blood T cell repertoires in COVID-19. Methods used by the authors: Amplified reference gene primers provided the basis for estimating nucleated cell counts. Assay: immunoSEQ multiplex PCR; the TCRdb copy retains only in-frame clones and omits some. The V and J calls and the clone size are those of that table, but D and trimming were determined from the DNA. Of 300,000 to 400,000 clones listed, roughly 90% are singletons. The CDR3 loop spans 16 amino acids. With 5 bases clipped from V and 1 base from J, the junction kept 10 bases outside the gene matches. The germline CDR1 and CDR2 sequences are SGHAT and FQNNGV.

The genes are TRBV11-2 and TRBJ1-1, with TRBD1 identical over 7 bases. Sequencing was carried out using peripheral blood. This sequence originates from a woman between 70 and 85 years old with COVID-19, enrolled during active disease. The DNA for the CDR3 is TGTGCCAGCAGCCGACGTCGGGGACAGACGAACACTGAAGCTTTCTTT. Translating it yields CASSRRRGQTNTEAFF.